The 30 T cell receptor beta chains reported below all come from one sample, sequenced in a study of T cells in Graves' hyperthyroidism and ophthalmopathy. Researchers took RNA transcripts and amplified the TCR beta CDR3 regions from them. With the HTBI primer set, the TCR CDR3 went through a first round of RT-PCR. In TCRdb, the multiplex PCR reads were re-called with MiXCR into one record per CDR3 protein. Of hundreds of thousands of distinct CDR3 sequences detected, roughly 14% appear once; the ten largest clones hold about 13%. Sequenced material: blood. These receptors were collected from a man younger than 30 with Graves' ophthalmopathy.

This clonotype was observed at least ten times. V is TRBV5-1 and J is TRBJ2-3; unclear D gene. V was clipped by 0 bases and J by 0 bases, with 5 bases between them. The CDR3 has 14 amino acids. From germline, CDR1 is SGHRS and CDR2 YFSETQ. CDR3 sequence: CASSLGQSTDTQYF. CDR3 nucleotide sequence: TGCGCCAGCAGCTTGGGACAAAGCACAGATACGCAGTATTTT.

This clonotype was seen a handful of times. The gene calls are TRBV6-1 and TRBJ1-5, with a tentative D call TRBD1 (6 bases). CDR3 length: 15 amino acids. The germline V gene encodes CDR1 MNHNS and CDR2 SASEGT. With 6 bases removed from V and 7 bases from J, the gap between germline ends came to 19 bases. The DNA for the CDR3 is TGTGCCAGCAGCTATGCGGACAGCGCTAACCAGCCCCAGCATTTT. This sequence encodes CASSYADSANQPQHF.

Regarding this clonotype: One base away lies a much larger clone, so this may be a sequencing read error. J is TRBJ1-1 and V is TRBV30, with TRBD1 matching over 9 bases. The J segment lost 1 base and the V segment lost 5 bases, leaving 2 bases of the junction unmatched. The length of the CDR3 is 13 residues. Germline V gene lookup returns CDR1 GTSNPN and CDR2 SVGIG (reference sequence). DNA of the CDR3: TGTGCCTGGGGGACAGGGACGAACACTGAAGCTTTCTTT. Amino acids: CAWGTGTNTEAFF.

This clonotype was recorded at least ten times. The V gene is TRBV20-1, the J gene TRBJ2-3; TRBD2 matches 12 bases. Trimming removed 3 bases from V and 6 bases from J; junction bases left unmatched: 4. This CDR3 contains 14 residues. Germline V gene sequence: CDR1 DFQATT, CDR2 SNEGSKA (reference sequence). CDR3 residues: CSASAGTSGDTQYF. In nucleotides, the CDR3 is TGCAGTGCTAGCGCCGGGACTAGCGGGGATACGCAGTATTTT.

This clonotype was detected many times. This chain joins TRBV7-9 and TRBJ2-5, with 14 bases that match TRBD2. The V gene's germline CDR1 is SEHNR and CDR2 FQNEAQ (reference sequence). The CDR3 contains 16 residues. V lost 4 bases, J lost 5 bases, and 6 bases stayed unmatched. This chain's CDR3 is CASSYEGLAGEETQYF. In nucleotides, the CDR3 is TGTGCCAGCAGCTACGAGGGACTAGCGGGAGAGGAGACCCAGTACTTC. The whole variable domain, remainder taken from reference TRBV7-9 and TRBJ2-5, is DTGVSQNPRHKITKRGQNVTFRCDPISEHNRLYWYRQTLGQGPEFLTYFQNEAQLEKSRLLSDRFSAERPKGSFSTLEIQRTEQGDSAMYLCASSYEGLAGEETQYFGPGTRLLVL.

Concerning this clonotype itself: A much larger clonotype is one base distant, so this may be a read error. The chain combines TRBV27 with TRBJ2-1; 9 bases fit TRBD2. The CDR3 is made up of 18 amino acids. From germline, CDR1 is MNHEY and CDR2 SMNVEV (reference sequence). V was clipped by 3 bases and J by 5 bases; unmatched bases: 14. Here the CDR3 DNA reads TGTGCCAGCAGTTTGCTTAGCGGGGGAAAGGTTGTGCACAATGAGCAGTTCTTC. Amino acids: CASSLLSGGKVVHNEQFF.

There are many counts of this clonotype. The chain joins TRBV10-3 to TRBJ2-3, with D hard to call. The germline V gene has CDR1 ENHRY and CDR2 SYGVKD. The CDR3 sequence is 13 residues long. Trimming removed 2 bases at V and 2 bases at J, with 5 bases between. The CDR3 is CAISEGPTDTQYF. CDR3 nucleotide sequence: TGTGCCATCAGTGAGGGACCCACAGATACGCAGTATTTT.

The rearrangement joins TRBV18 to TRBJ1-6; 7 bases match TRBD1. The CDR3 extends over 17 amino acids. The V segment lost 4 bases and the J segment 0 bases; nucleotides outside the gene matches: 6. Germline values: CDR1 KGHSH, CDR2 LQKENI. The chain's CDR3 is CASSLGTASSYNSPLHF. The CDR3 DNA sequence: TGTGCCAGCTCACTGGGGACAGCGAGCTCCTATAATTCACCCCTCCACTTT. Full variable domain (outside the CDR3, taken from reference TRBV18 and TRBJ1-6): NAGVMQNPRHLVRRRGQEARLRCSPMKGHSHVYWYRQLPEEGLKFMVYLQKENIIDESGMPKERFSAEFPKEGPSILRIQQVVRGDSAAYFCASSLGTASSYNSPLHFGNGTRLTVT.

This clonotype came up many times. V usage is TRBV12-3 or TRBV12-4 and J usage is TRBJ2-7; 12 bases are shared with TRBD1. The CDR3 consists of 13 residues. With 7 bases clipped from V and 6 bases from J, the junction kept 4 bases outside the gene matches. CDR3 nucleotide sequence: TGTGCCAGCACATGGGACAGGGGGCTCGAGCAGTACTTC. This gives the protein CASTWDRGLEQYF.

The sample holds a few counts of this clonotype. The V gene is TRBV4-1, the J gene TRBJ2-4, with D possibly matching TRBD1 (5 bases). V dropped 0 bases and J dropped 0 bases, with 15 bases sitting between them. In germline, CDR1 is MGHRA, CDR2 YSYEKL. The CDR3 loop spans 18 amino acids. CDR3 nucleotides: TGCGCCAGCAGCCAAGAGGCAGGGTTGTTCCTAGCCAAAAACATTCAGTACTTC. Amino acid sequence: CASSQEAGLFLAKNIQYF.

This rearrangement joins TRBV2 to TRBJ2-7; 10 positions agree with TRBD1. The germline V gene has CDR1 SNHLY and CDR2 FYNNEI. The CDR3 is 15 residues long. V lost 11 bases, J lost 7 bases, and 17 bases stayed unmatched. The CDR3 nucleotides read TGTGCCCGTCTAGACAGGGGGCGCTTCCGGGAGGAGCAGTACTTC. Translated, it gives CARLDRGRFREEQYF.

This clonotype came up many times. The gene calls are TRBV4-1 and TRBJ2-7, with D unresolved. The germline V and J ends were trimmed by 1 base and 2 bases, with 6 bases remaining between them. The germline CDR1 and CDR2 sequences are MGHRA and YSYEKL. This CDR3 comprises 13 residues. This CDR3 reads CASSQGQPYEQYF. DNA for the CDR3: TGCGCCAGCAGCCAAGGCCAGCCCTACGAGCAGTACTTC.

This clonotype was counted between two and nine times. The CDR3 bases are TGCAGCGGTCAATACTCGAGCTCTGGAAACACCATATATTTT. Residues: CSGQYSSSGNTIYF. The chain is built from TRBV29-1 and TRBJ1-3; D is unresolved. Germline loops: CDR1 SQVTM, CDR2 ANQGSEA. Trimming stripped 7 bases from V and 0 bases from J, with 13 bases between. This CDR3 is 14 amino acids long.

At least ten counts were recorded for this clonotype. The CDR3: CASSLATGSGNTIYF. CDR3 coding DNA: TGTGCCAGCAGCTTAGCGACAGGCTCTGGAAACACCATATATTTT. V gene TRBV7-9 combines with J gene TRBJ1-3; a possible D gene is TRBD1 (6 bases). The germline gives CDR1 SEHNR, CDR2 FQNEAQ (reference sequence). The length of the CDR3 is 15 residues. Trimming cost V 0 bases and J 0 bases, with 6 bases left between them.

This clonotype was seen at least ten times. The rearrangement uses TRBV6-1 and TRBJ1-2; unclear D gene. The CDR3 has 11 amino acids. V lost 5 bases and J lost 4, with 5 bases in between. Per the germline V gene, CDR1 is MNHNS and CDR2 is SASEGT. The CDR3 region is CASSPGYGYTF. The DNA of the CDR3 is TGTGCCAGCAGTCCAGGCTATGGCTACACCTTC.

This clonotype was counted many times. This chain joins TRBV30 and TRBJ1-5; maybe TRBD1 (5 bases). CDR1 is GTSNPN, CDR2 SVGIG, per germline (reference sequence). V lost 4 bases and J lost 4, with 11 bases in between. This CDR3 region has 13 residues. CDR3 DNA: TGTGCCTGGAACCACCCAGGGAATCAGCCCCAGCATTTT. It encodes CAWNHPGNQPQHF.

CDR3 amino acids: CASSPVDFYEQFF. CDR3 bases: TGTGCCAGCAGTCCCGTCGACTTCTATGAGCAGTTCTTC. The genes are TRBV6-1 and TRBJ2-1; D gene ambiguous. This CDR3 is 13 amino acids long. Looked up from germline, CDR1 is MNHNS and CDR2 is SASEGT. The V end was cut by 5 bases, the J end by 8 bases, with 13 bases between.

This clonotype was detected many times. This chain connects TRBV9 to TRBJ1-1; 7 bases map to TRBD1. The V gene's germline CDR1 is SGDLS and CDR2 YYNGEE. The CDR3 runs to 16 residues. With V trimmed by 0 bases and J by 1 base, 6 bases remained unmatched. The CDR3 DNA sequence: TGTGCCAGCAGCGTAGTAGGGGACAGTCCGAACACTGAAGCTTTCTTT. This sequence encodes CASSVVGDSPNTEAFF.

This clonotype was counted at least ten times. The chain uses TRBV6-1 and TRBJ2-7; TRBD2 agrees at 10 bases. From germline, CDR1 is MNHNS and CDR2 SASEGT. V lost 9 bases to trimming and J lost 1 base; unmatched junction nucleotides: 3. The CDR3 is made up of 13 amino acids. Written as DNA, the CDR3 is TGTGCCAGACCGACTAGCGGGTCCTACGAGCAGTACTTC. Translated: CARPTSGSYEQYF.

At least ten counts were recorded for this clonotype. This chain connects TRBV6-2 or TRBV6-3 to TRBJ2-3, with TRBD2 matching over 8 bases. The CDR3 is 15 residues long. Germline V gene lookup returns CDR1 MNHEY and CDR2 SVGEGT. Trimming at V came to 4 bases and at J to 0 bases, leaving 3 bases not matched to a gene. The CDR3: CASSSLAESTDTQYF. DNA for the CDR3: TGTGCCAGCAGTTCACTAGCGGAAAGCACAGATACGCAGTATTTT.

In this sample, this clonotype turned up many times. DNA of the CDR3: TGCAGCGTTGAAGGGACCCAACGAGAGACCCAGTACTTC. This encodes CSVEGTQRETQYF. V is TRBV29-1 and J is TRBJ2-5; the D is unclear. The ends were cut back, 1 base at V and 4 bases at J, with 10 bases in the middle. Looked up from germline, CDR1 is SQVTM and CDR2 is ANQGSEA. This CDR3 is 13 amino acids long.

This clonotype was seen many times. The chain combines TRBV3-1 with TRBJ1-2; D perhaps matches TRBD1 (6 bases). Germline V gene data show CDR1 as LGHDT and CDR2 as YNNKEL (reference sequence). This CDR3 contains 15 residues. V gave up 7 bases and J gave up 7 bases, with 22 bases separating them. The CDR3 bases are TGTGCCAGCACCGTGTCAGGGATGCTGACAGGTGGCTACACCTTC. Translation gives CASTVSGMLTGGYTF.

This clonotype appeared a few times. This sequence joins TRBV7-3 and TRBJ1-4; possibly TRBD1 for D (5 bases). The CDR3 runs to 17 residues. The V end lost 2 bases, the J end lost 5 bases, and 18 bases lay between the germline ends. The germline CDR1 and CDR2 sequences are SGHTA and FQGTGA. CDR3 loop: CASSLPVETARNEKLFF. The CDR3, as DNA: TGTGCCAGCAGCTTACCGGTCGAGACAGCAAGGAATGAAAAACTGTTTTTT.

This clonotype has ten or more counts. The chain is built from TRBV20-1 and TRBJ2-7; 7 nucleotides match TRBD1. The V and J ends lost 4 bases and 3 bases, in that order; junction bases with no gene match: 3. This CDR3 is 12 amino acids long. Germline V lookup: CDR1 DFQATT, CDR2 SNEGSKA (reference sequence). For the CDR3, the DNA is TGCAGTGCTACGAGACAGGGCTACGAGCAGTACTTC. It encodes CSATRQGYEQYF.

Many counts were recorded for this clonotype. DNA for the CDR3: TGTGCCTGGATTTCGGGACAGGGGGCCTTTGGCTACACCTTC. This translates into CAWISGQGAFGYTF. The chain has TRBV30 and TRBJ1-2; TRBD1 aligns across 12 bases. Germline V gene sequence: CDR1 GTSNPN, CDR2 SVGIG (reference sequence). The length of the CDR3 is 14 residues. V lost 4 bases, J lost 7 bases, and 7 bases stayed unmatched. Filled out from reference TRBV30 and TRBJ1-2, the complete variable domain reads SQTIHQWPATLVQPVGSPLSLECTVEGTSNPNLYWYRQAAGRGLQLLFYSVGIGQISSEVPQNLSASRPQDRQFILSSKKLLLSDSGFYLCAWISGQGAFGYTFGSGTRLTVV.

The sample holds many counts of this clonotype. This chain joins TRBV27 and TRBJ1-2; D not certain. This CDR3 is 15 amino acids long. V lost 2 bases, J lost 6 bases, and 16 bases lay in between. Germline V gives CDR1 MNHEY, CDR2 SMNVEV (reference sequence). The CDR3 loop is CASSLRLDGYNGYTF. The CDR3 bases are TGTGCCAGCAGTTTACGACTGGACGGGTACAATGGCTACACCTTC.

This clonotype was detected only a few times. J is TRBJ2-7 and V is TRBV7-9; TRBD2 matches 10 bases. The trim removed 5 bases at V and 2 bases at J, leaving 12 bases unmatched. Germline CDR1 is SEHNR and CDR2 is FQNEAQ (reference sequence). This CDR3 has 17 residues. The CDR3 nucleotides are TGTGCCAGCAGCCCCGAAACCGGGACTAGCGACACCTACGAGCAGTACTTC. Residues: CASSPETGTSDTYEQYF. The complete variable domain, with remaining parts taken from reference TRBV7-9 and TRBJ2-7, reads DTGVSQNPRHKITKRGQNVTFRCDPISEHNRLYWYRQTLGQGPEFLTYFQNEAQLEKSRLLSDRFSAERPKGSFSTLEIQRTEQGDSAMYLCASSPETGTSDTYEQYFGPGTRLTVT.

The table lists this clonotype with a few counts. The chain recombines TRBV19 with TRBJ1-5, with 9 nucleotides matching TRBD1. The germline V gene encodes CDR1 LNHDA and CDR2 SQIVND (reference sequence). The CDR3 covers 14 residues. Trimming took 7 bases from V and 5 from J; bases not matched to a gene: 6. The CDR3 DNA reads TGTGCCAGTAACCCGGACAGGGGAGATCAGCCCCAGCATTTT. Amino acid sequence: CASNPDRGDQPQHF.

This clonotype occurred many times. The chain carries TRBV5-1 and TRBJ2-7, with 8 bases that match TRBD2. The CDR3 is 16 amino acids. Germline values: CDR1 SGHRS, CDR2 YFSETQ. The V gene end was trimmed by 2 bases and the J gene end by 0 bases; junction bases not matched to a gene: 7. The chain's CDR3 is CASSFLPGGNSYEQYF. The DNA for the CDR3 is TGCGCCAGCAGCTTTTTACCGGGAGGGAACTCCTACGAGCAGTACTTC.

This clonotype was counted a few times. The chain combines TRBV14 with TRBJ1-5; D is unclear. CDR1 is SGHDN and CDR2 is FVKESK in the germline V gene. The CDR3 length is 15 residues. The V and J ends lost 0 bases and 5 bases respectively, with 11 bases between them. The CDR3 reads CASSQERRADQPQHF. CDR3 sequence (DNA): TGTGCCAGCAGCCAAGAAAGGAGGGCGGATCAGCCCCAGCATTTT.